The 12 T cell receptor beta chains given below trace back to one sample, sequenced in a study of blood T cell repertoires in acute mononucleosis. Data came from immunoSEQ multiplex PCR; TCRdb stores just in-frame clones and leaves some out. Of 7,800 or so clones listed, around 25% were seen once; the top ten hold around 28%. Time point indicated: acute infectious mononucleosis, at clinical presentation within 2 weeks of symptom onset (visit 1). This specimen consisted of EBV YVL epitope tetramer+ CD8+ T cells sorted from PBMCs, obtained during acute infectious mononucleosis. Subset here: CD8 T cells binding a tetramer with EBV BRLF1 109-117 peptide (YVL-BR). These receptors originate from a woman in her late teens or twenties with infectious mononucleosis caused by EBV.

This clone was detected a few times. The V and J genes are TRBV25-1 and TRBJ2-7, with no clear D. The V end was cut by 3 bases, the J end by 4 bases, with 10 bases between. Germline CDR1 reads MGHDK; CDR2 reads SYGVNS. The CDR3 spans 13 residues. CDR3 in DNA: TGTGCCAGCAGTGAGACGTGGATTTACGAGCAGTACTTC. It yields the protein CASSETWIYEQYF.

This clone was picked up many times. The chain combines TRBV10-3 with TRBJ2-7, with 9 bases aligning to TRBD1. V was clipped by 10 bases and J by 2 bases; unmatched bases: 6. The CDR3 has 13 amino acids. Germline CDR1 is ENHRY and CDR2 is SYGVKD. The CDR3 DNA reads TGTGCCAGCACTAGACAGGGGGCCTACGAGCAGTACTTC. Protein: CASTRQGAYEQYF.

Comment on this clone: The junction differs from germline at one of its ends, possibly a read error. V gene TRBV13 combines with J gene TRBJ2-7, with a tentative D call TRBD1 (5 bases). The germline gives CDR1 PRHDT, CDR2 FYEKMQ (reference sequence). This CDR3 is 15 amino acids long. CDR3 loop: CASSQVRDSPYEQYF. Here the CDR3 DNA reads TGCGCCAGCAGCCAAGTGCGAGACAGCCCCTACGAGCAGTACTTC.

Note on this clone: Given a far larger clone just one base away, this is likely a sequencing read error. The chain uses TRBV6-5 and TRBJ2-4; the match to TRBD1 covers 7 bases. The tail of the sequence fits TRBJ2-5 better, so the J call may be wrong. The germline gives CDR1 MNHEY, CDR2 SVGAGI. This CDR3 has 15 residues. The CDR3 region has the DNA TGTTCCAGCAGGCAGTTGACAGGGAGTGGAGAGACCCAGTACTTC. Translated, it gives CSSRQLTGSGETQYF.

At least ten counts were recorded for this clone. A read error is the likely source, as a far larger clone sits one nucleotide away. This sequence joins TRBV4-1 and TRBJ2-7; no firm D call. The CDR3 is made up of 13 amino acids. Germline-derived CDR1 and CDR2 are MGHRA and YSYEKL. CDR3 bases: TGCGCCAGCAGCCAAGAGTGGGCCTACGAGCAGTGCTTC. Translating gives CASSQEWAYEQCF.

This clone was detected only a few times. Given a far larger clone just one base away, this is likely a sequencing read error. The chain employs TRBV7-3 and TRBJ2-1; a possible D gene is TRBD1 (6 bases). The CDR3 is 14 residues long. V was clipped by 4 bases and J by 13 bases, with 20 bases between them. The V gene's germline CDR1 is SGHTA and CDR2 FQGTGA. The CDR3 sequence: CASSWAGAKNIQFF. In DNA, the CDR3 is TGTGCCAGCAGCTGGGCAGGGGCCAAAAACATTCAGTTCTTC.

This chain uses TRBV28 with TRBJ2-1, with TRBD2 matching 10 bases. V trimming: 6 bases; J trimming: 5 bases; junction bases outside the gene matches: 13. The germline gives CDR1 MDHEN, CDR2 SYDVKM. The CDR3 is made up of 17 amino acids. The CDR3 loop reads CASSSRDGLAVDNEQFF. CDR3 sequence (DNA): TGTGCCAGCAGCTCCCGCGACGGACTAGCGGTCGACAATGAGCAGTTCTTC.

The V gene is TRBV7-9, the J gene TRBJ2-7; no firm D call. In germline, CDR1 is SEHNR, CDR2 FQNEAQ (reference sequence). The CDR3 contains 15 residues. The V and J ends lost 6 bases and 6 bases respectively, with 21 bases between them. The CDR3 region has the DNA TGTGCCAGCAGGAAAGGAGAAGTGGGTAGTTTCGAGCAGTACTTC. It codes for CASRKGEVGSFEQYF.

The chain links TRBV28 to TRBJ2-2, with 10 bases matching TRBD1. The CDR3 consists of 14 residues. CDR1 is MDHEN and CDR2 is SYDVKM in the germline V gene. The V gene end was trimmed by 8 bases and the J gene end by 6 bases; junction bases not matched to a gene: 6. CDR3: CASRDRGYSGELFF. CDR3 coding DNA: TGTGCCAGCCGGGACAGGGGATACTCCGGGGAGCTGTTTTTT.

A few counts support this clone. The CDR3 region is CASSLEGGGYTF. The CDR3 nucleotides read TGTGCCAGCAGCTTAGAGGGCGGAGGCTACACCTTC. The rearrangement uses TRBV7-9 and TRBJ1-2; D gene unclear. From germline, CDR1 is SEHNR and CDR2 FQNEAQ (reference sequence). The CDR3 spans 12 residues. Trimming stripped 1 base from V and 8 bases from J, with 8 bases between.

For this clone: A far larger clone differs by one base, so this is likely a read error. Other DNA sequences in this sample translate to the same CDR3. The chain uses TRBV27 and TRBJ2-3; D unresolved. This CDR3 is built from 13 residues. The germline V gene has CDR1 MNHEY and CDR2 SMNVEV (reference sequence). The CDR3 bases are TGTGCCAGTAGTTTATCTCGAACAGATACGCAGTATTTT. This codes for CASSLSRTDTQYF.

The chain recombines TRBV7-6 with TRBJ2-1; D gene unclear. The V gene's germline CDR1 is SGHVS and CDR2 FNYEAQ. Trimming left V 5 bases short and J 10 bases short, with 9 bases between. This CDR3 region has 11 residues. The CDR3 reads CASSPNGEQFF. The CDR3 DNA is TGTGCCAGCAGCCCCAACGGCGAGCAGTTCTTC.